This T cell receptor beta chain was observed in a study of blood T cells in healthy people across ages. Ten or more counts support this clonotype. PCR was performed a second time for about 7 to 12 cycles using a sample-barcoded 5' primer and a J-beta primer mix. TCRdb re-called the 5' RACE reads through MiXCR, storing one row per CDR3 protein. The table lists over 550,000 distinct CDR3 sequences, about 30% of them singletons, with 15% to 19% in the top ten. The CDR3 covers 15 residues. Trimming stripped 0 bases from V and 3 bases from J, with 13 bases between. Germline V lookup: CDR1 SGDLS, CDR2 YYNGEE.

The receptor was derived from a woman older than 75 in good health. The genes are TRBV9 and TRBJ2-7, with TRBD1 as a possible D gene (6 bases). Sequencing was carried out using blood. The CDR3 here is CASSVAPTGSYEQYF. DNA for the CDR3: TGTGCCAGCAGCGTAGCCCCGACAGGAAGCTACGAGCAGTACTTC.